One and the same sample provided the 6 T cell receptor beta chains below, sequenced in a study of PD-L1 blockade in urothelial cancer. Time point reported: pretreatment peripheral blood. Sequencing was performed with immunoSEQ multiplex PCR; in TCRdb, only in-frame clones are kept and a portion is missing. The sample yields more than 90,000 clones, over 75% seen once. The sample consisted of PBMCs, taken around atezolizumab (anti-PD-L1) treatment. All receptors derive from a man aged 55 to 69 with urothelial cancer.

This clone has just one count. The gene calls are TRBV2 and TRBJ1-4; a weak D match, TRBD1 (6 bases). V lost 0 bases, J lost 7 bases, and 12 bases lay in between. The CDR3 has 15 residues. Germline loops: CDR1 SNHLY, CDR2 FYNNEI. The CDR3 region is CASSEALGAVEKLFF. CDR3 DNA: TGTGCCAGCAGTGAAGCGCTGGGGGCCGTTGAAAAACTGTTTTTT.

The CDR3 DNA is TGTGCCAGCAGTTACTCACCCGGGATTGGTGAGCAGTTCTTC. This translates into CASSYSPGIGEQFF. The rearrangement uses TRBV6-5 and TRBJ2-1; D perhaps matches TRBD2 (5 bases). The CDR3 is made up of 14 amino acids. Looked up from germline, CDR1 is MNHEY and CDR2 is SVGAGI. Trimming shortened V by 0 bases and J by 9 bases, and 12 bases separated the two germline ends.

The chain carries TRBV11-2 and TRBJ1-1, with D uncertain. The CDR3 runs to 12 residues. Germline CDR1 and CDR2: SGHAT and FQNNGV. The germline V and J ends were trimmed by 3 bases and 4 bases, with 6 bases remaining between them. DNA of the CDR3: TGTGCCAGCAGCTTCCTAAGCACTGAAGCTTTCTTT. Its protein is CASSFLSTEAFF.

This chain joins TRBV7-9 and TRBJ1-6; 9 bases are shared with TRBD1. V shed 1 base, J shed 7 bases, and the junction held 8 bases outside the gene matches. Germline V gene lookup returns CDR1 SEHNR and CDR2 FQNEAQ (reference sequence). The length of the CDR3 is 17 residues. The CDR3 DNA follows: TGTGCCAGCAGCTTAGGGACAGGGGCCGCCAGGAATTCACCCCTCCACTTT. The encoded protein is CASSLGTGAARNSPLHF. The full variable domain, completed using reference TRBV7-9 and TRBJ1-6, is DTGVSQNPRHKITKRGQNVTFRCDPISEHNRLYWYRQTLGQGPEFLTYFQNEAQLEKSRLLSDRFSAERPKGSFSTLEIQRTEQGDSAMYLCASSLGTGAARNSPLHFGNGTRLTVT.

This clone showed up just once. This chain connects TRBV4-1 to TRBJ1-2, with TRBD1 as a possible D gene (5 bases). Germline V gives CDR1 MGHRA, CDR2 YSYEKL. CDR3 length: 12 amino acids. V dropped 4 bases and J dropped 8 bases, with 11 bases sitting between them. This CDR3 reads CASSPLGGGYTF. The CDR3 DNA follows: TGCGCCAGCAGCCCCCTCGGGGGGGGCTACACCTTC.

The gene calls are TRBV7-3 and TRBJ2-3; 8 nucleotides agree with TRBD1. The V and J ends lost 8 bases and 5 bases, in that order; junction bases with no gene match: 15. The CDR3 totals 16 residues. Germline loops: CDR1 SGHTA, CDR2 FQGTGA. The CDR3 nucleotides read TGTGCCAGCTCTTCCCCCGGGACAGGAGTTAGAGATACGCAGTATTTT. It specifies CASSSPGTGVRDTQYF. The full variable domain, in which reference TRBV7-3 and TRBJ2-3 provide the parts outside the CDR3, is GAGVSQTPSNKVTEKGKYVELRCDPISGHTALYWYRQSLGQGPEFLIYFQGTGAADDSGLPNDRFFAVRPEGSVSTLKIQRTERGDSAVYLCASSSPGTGVRDTQYFGPGTRLTVL.